This entry lists 21 T cell receptor beta chains sequenced from one sample in a study of T cell repertoires in cytomegalovirus infection. TCRdb re-derived calls from the reads in MiXCR, one entry per CDR3 protein. The sample shows approximately 1,000,000 distinct CDR3 sequences, approximately 32% of them seen only once. No antigen has been assigned to these receptors. This specimen consisted of cultured CD8+ T cells from PBMCs, obtained from culture after CMV antigen stimulation. These receptors were collected from a human donor in good health (CMV status not recorded). Some clones in this sample may be carry-over from other donors' samples.

This clonotype has ten or more counts. The chain is built from TRBV7-2 and TRBJ1-2, with D perhaps matching TRBD1 (5 bases). The CDR3 extends over 16 amino acids. Deletions cut 2 bases from V and 0 bases from J, with 13 bases between. CDR1 and CDR2 (germline): SGHTA, FQGNSA. The CDR3 protein is CASSLSQATANYGYTF. CDR3 in DNA: TGTGCCAGCAGCTTATCTCAGGCGACAGCTAACTATGGCTACACCTTC. Supplemented by reference TRBV7-2 and TRBJ1-2, the full variable domain reads GAGVSQSPSNKVTEKGKDVELRCDPISGHTALYWYRQSLGQGLEFLIYFQGNSAPDKSGLPSDRFSAERTGGSVSTLTIQRTQQEDSAVYLCASSLSQATANYGYTFGSGTRLTVV.

This clonotype was recorded many times. The chain recombines TRBV7-9 with TRBJ2-3; possibly TRBD2 for D (5 bases). This CDR3 spans 15 amino acids. V was clipped by 3 bases and J by 0 bases, with 10 bases between them. Germline V lookup: CDR1 SEHNR, CDR2 FQNEAQ (reference sequence). The CDR3 loop reads CASSFRGRSTDTQYF. The DNA for the CDR3 is TGTGCCAGCAGCTTTAGAGGGCGGAGCACAGATACGCAGTATTTT. Full variable domain (missing parts from reference TRBV7-9 and TRBJ2-3): DTGVSQNPRHKITKRGQNVTFRCDPISEHNRLYWYRQTLGQGPEFLTYFQNEAQLEKSRLLSDRFSAERPKGSFSTLEIQRTEQGDSAMYLCASSFRGRSTDTQYFGPGTRLTVL.

The rearrangement uses TRBV10-3 and TRBJ2-7; 10 nucleotides match TRBD1. The CDR3 runs to 13 residues. Trimming took 8 bases from V and 4 from J; bases not matched to a gene: 5. Per germline, CDR1 ENHRY and CDR2 SYGVKD. The CDR3 reads CAIQPGQGYEQYF. The CDR3 nucleotides are TGTGCCATCCAACCGGGACAGGGGTACGAGCAGTACTTC.

CDR3 nucleotides: TGTGCCAGTAGTCACGGGAAGGGCTACACCTTC. Translated, it gives CASSHGKGYTF. The rearrangement uses TRBV19 and TRBJ1-2, with D uncertain. The V and J ends lost 5 bases and 8 bases respectively, with 9 bases between them. The CDR3 is 11 residues long. Germline values: CDR1 LNHDA, CDR2 SQIVND (reference sequence).

J is TRBJ1-3 and V is TRBV5-6, with 9 nucleotides matching TRBD1. Trimming removed 4 bases from V and 0 bases from J; junction bases left unmatched: 8. Looked up from germline, CDR1 is SGHDT and CDR2 is YYEEEE. CDR3 length: 17 amino acids. The CDR3 bases are TGTGCCAGCAGCGCCCCGGGACAGGGACCCTCTGGAAACACCATATATTTT. The encoded protein is CASSAPGQGPSGNTIYF.

The V gene is TRBV7-6, the J gene TRBJ2-2, with 11 bases fitting TRBD2. The CDR3 extends over 17 amino acids. J was trimmed by 3 bases and V by 1 base; bases with no gene match: 4. The germline V gene has CDR1 SGHVS and CDR2 FNYEAQ. CDR3: CASSLGGLAAHTGELFF. The DNA of the CDR3 is TGTGCCAGCAGCTTAGGGGGACTAGCGGCTCACACCGGGGAGCTGTTTTTT.

The chain couples TRBV2 to TRBJ2-7, with D unclear. Germline values: CDR1 SNHLY, CDR2 FYNNEI. The CDR3 is made up of 15 amino acids. V shed 7 bases and J shed 3 bases, with 19 bases lying between them. DNA for the CDR3: TGTGCCAGCACCCTAACTAAGCGAACGGACTACGAGCAGTACGTC. Protein: CASTLTKRTDYEQYV.

The chain links TRBV20-1 to TRBJ1-2; 10 nucleotides match TRBD1. Germline V gene lookup returns CDR1 DFQATT and CDR2 SNEGSKA (reference sequence). The CDR3 covers 15 residues. With V trimmed by 3 bases and J by 1 base, 5 bases remained unmatched. CDR3 sequence (DNA): TGCAGTGCTAGTCCCGACAGGGGGCTTAACTATGGCTACACCTTC. Translated, it gives CSASPDRGLNYGYTF.

This clonotype was seen a few times. The gene calls are TRBV5-1 and TRBJ1-1; D is unresolved. The V gene lost 0 bases and the J gene lost 5 bases, with 17 bases spanning the gap. Germline V gene data show CDR1 as SGHRS and CDR2 as YFSETQ. The CDR3 runs 16 residues. The DNA for the CDR3 is TGCGCCAGCAGCTTGGAAGGGCCCCCGCTGAGAACTGAAGCTTTCTTT. Protein: CASSLEGPPLRTEAFF.

The gene calls are TRBV19 and TRBJ1-5; D perhaps matches TRBD1 (6 bases). The V gene lost 9 bases and the J gene lost 0 bases, with 24 bases spanning the gap. Germline loops: CDR1 LNHDA, CDR2 SQIVND (reference sequence). The CDR3 runs 18 residues. The CDR3: CASLSTGPARGSNQPQHF. CDR3 in DNA: TGTGCCAGCCTCTCGACAGGACCCGCCAGGGGTAGCAATCAGCCCCAGCATTTT.

The sample holds many counts of this clonotype. This chain links TRBV7-2 with TRBJ2-1; TRBD2 agrees at 11 bases. CDR3 length equals 16 residues. V lost 5 bases, J lost 3 bases, and 6 bases stayed unmatched. From germline, CDR1 is SGHTA and CDR2 FQGNSA. CDR3 in amino acids: CASSLSLAGGYNEQFF. The CDR3 DNA reads as TGTGCCAGCAGCCTGAGTCTAGCGGGGGGCTACAATGAGCAGTTCTTC.

This clonotype was picked up a small number of times. V is TRBV5-5 and J is TRBJ1-6, with TRBD1 matching 8 bases. The CDR3 is 17 residues long. J was trimmed by 1 base and V by 3 bases; bases with no gene match: 6. The V gene's germline CDR1 is SGHKS and CDR2 YYEKEE (reference sequence). CDR3 sequence (DNA): TGTGCCAGCAGCTCTGACAGGGGTAGTTCCTATAATTCACCCCTCCACTTT. Its translation is CASSSDRGSSYNSPLHF. Combining the CDR3 with reference TRBV5-5 and TRBJ1-6 gives the whole variable domain DAGVTQSPTHLIKTRGQQVTLRCSPISGHKSVSWYQQVLGQGPQFIFQYYEKEERGRGNFPDRFSARQFPNYSSELNVNALLLGDSALYLCASSSDRGSSYNSPLHFGNGTRLTVT.

The chain is built from TRBV4-2 and TRBJ2-4, with D unresolved. The CDR3 contains 17 residues. Germline-derived CDR1 and CDR2 are LGHNA and YNFKEQ. Trimming removed 0 bases at V and 0 bases at J, with 12 bases between. CDR3 coding DNA: TGTGCCAGCAGCCAAGATTTTGAACGGCTAGCCAAAAACATTCAGTACTTC. Encoded protein: CASSQDFERLAKNIQYF.

The J gene is TRBJ2-3, the V gene TRBV7-9; 7 bases are shared with TRBD2. Germline CDR1 SEHNR, CDR2 FQNEAQ (reference sequence). V gave up 4 bases and J gave up 3 bases; unmatched junction bases: 7. The CDR3 is 15 residues long. CDR3 DNA sequence: TGTGCCAGCAGCTCTCCCTCCGGGGGGACAGATACGCAGTATTTT. Its translation is CASSSPSGGTDTQYF.

The rearrangement links TRBV5-6 to TRBJ2-2; 9 bases align to TRBD1. This CDR3 spans 16 amino acids. With 4 bases clipped from V and 4 bases from J, the junction kept 8 bases outside the gene matches. The germline V gene encodes CDR1 SGHDT and CDR2 YYEEEE. CDR3 protein: CASSVGTGSTTGELFF. CDR3 coding DNA: TGTGCCAGCAGCGTGGGGACAGGGAGTACCACCGGGGAGCTGTTTTTT.

This clonotype was seen only a few times. The rearrangement joins TRBV12-3 or TRBV12-4 to TRBJ1-2; possibly TRBD1 for D (6 bases). This CDR3 region has 16 residues. Trimming took off 3 bases at V and 8 bases at J, with 22 bases between the two ends. The CDR3 bases are TGTGCCAGCAGTTTTGGGCTTGAGGGCAGGGGAGAAGGCTACACCTTC. This codes for CASSFGLEGRGEGYTF.

This chain uses TRBV7-6 with TRBJ1-5; D call uncertain. V was shortened by 2 bases and J by 5 bases, with 19 bases between the two germline ends. CDR1 is SGHVS, CDR2 FNYEAQ, per germline. This CDR3 has 17 amino acids. The CDR3, as DNA: TGTGCCAGCAGCTTATTTCCGGGTTCGAGGGATTATCAGCCCCAGCATTTT. This translates into CASSLFPGSRDYQPQHF.

This clonotype was observed many times. The chain is built from TRBV7-9 and TRBJ1-2; 7 bases are shared with TRBD1. This CDR3 comprises 15 residues. Germline-derived CDR1 and CDR2 are SEHNR and FQNEAQ (reference sequence). Trimming at V came to 6 bases and at J to 2 bases, leaving 9 bases not matched to a gene. The CDR3 loop reads CASSSWTGPNYGYTF. The DNA of the CDR3 is TGTGCCAGCAGTTCCTGGACAGGCCCAAACTATGGCTACACCTTC.

This clonotype came up many times. The chain couples TRBV7-6 to TRBJ2-4; D is perhaps TRBD1 (7 bases). CDR3 length: 13 residues. Trimming stripped 4 bases from V and 7 bases from J, with 11 bases between. The germline gives CDR1 SGHVS, CDR2 FNYEAQ. The CDR3 DNA reads as TGTGCCAGCAGCTCCTCAGGGGGGAACATTCAGTACTTC. Protein sequence: CASSSSGGNIQYF.

The chain employs TRBV10-3 and TRBJ2-1; 10 bases line up with TRBD2. The CDR3 is 15 amino acids. V lost 5 bases and J lost 7; bases outside the gene matches: 8. Germline assignment: CDR1 ENHRY and CDR2 SYGVKD. CDR3 amino acids: CAISQSGGAANEQFF. DNA of the CDR3: TGTGCCATCAGTCAGAGCGGGGGGGCCGCGAATGAGCAGTTCTTC.

This clonotype was picked up a small number of times. The CDR3 nucleotides are TGTGCCAGCAGGTGGGGGGAAGACACAGATACGCAGTATTTT. Its translation is CASRWGEDTDTQYF. The chain recombines TRBV6-5 with TRBJ2-3; possibly TRBD2 for D (6 bases). This CDR3 has 14 residues. V lost 6 bases to trimming and J lost 2 bases, with 12 bases between them. Germline CDR1 and CDR2: MNHEY and SVGAGI.